Below, 21 T cell receptor beta chains from the same sample are listed, as sequenced in a study of T cells after yellow fever vaccination. Each CDR3 protein is one row after TCRdb ran MiXCR on the 5' RACE reads. The sample holds about 310,000 distinct CDR3 sequences; 3% to 4.5% are singletons and the top ten take around 20%. The specimen comprised PBMCs, sampled on the day of the yellow fever booster vaccination. These receptor sequences come from a man younger than 35 who received the YFV17D yellow fever vaccine.

In its sample, this clonotype was seen many times. The chain uses TRBV7-2 and TRBJ2-1; D possibly matches TRBD1 or TRBD2 (5 bases each). The V gene's germline CDR1 is SGHTA and CDR2 FQGNSA. The V end lost 5 bases, the J end lost 7 bases, and 18 bases lay between the germline ends. The CDR3 is 15 residues long. The CDR3 spells CASSLFSGTENEQFF. CDR3 nucleotides: TGTGCCAGCAGCCTTTTTTCCGGGACGGAAAATGAGCAGTTCTTC.

The chain joins TRBV4-3 to TRBJ1-6; D call uncertain. This CDR3 has 15 amino acids. Germline loops: CDR1 LGHNA, CDR2 YSLEER. V lost 3 bases and J 3 bases, leaving 9 bases between the germline ends. The CDR3 DNA is TGCGCCAGCAGCCAGGTGGGCCTCTATAATTCACCCCTCCACTTT. As protein: CASSQVGLYNSPLHF.

There are many counts of this clonotype. CDR3 DNA: TGTGCCAGCAGCTTAGCCCCCAATGGGCGTGGTGAGCAGTTCTTC. Translated: CASSLAPNGRGEQFF. The chain joins TRBV7-2 to TRBJ2-1, with D hard to call. This CDR3 is built from 15 residues. V was trimmed by 0 bases and J by 9 bases, leaving 15 bases between them. CDR1 is SGHTA and CDR2 is FQGNSA in the germline V gene.

This clonotype has a count of ten or more. The rearrangement uses TRBV6-6 and TRBJ1-5; D is possibly TRBD1 (5 bases). The V gene's germline CDR1 is MNHNY and CDR2 SVGAGI (reference sequence). V was cut by 6 bases and J by 0 bases, with 12 bases left in between. The CDR3 runs to 15 residues. The CDR3 loop reads CASSSRTPSNQPQHF. The CDR3 region has the DNA TGTGCCAGCAGCTCGAGGACACCTAGCAATCAGCCCCAGCATTTT.

The rearrangement joins TRBV12-3 or TRBV12-4 to TRBJ1-1; maybe TRBD1 (6 bases). The V and J ends lost 6 bases and 1 base respectively, with 12 bases between them. This CDR3 region has 14 residues. As DNA, the CDR3 is TGTGCCAGCAGCCCAGGGGCCCAGAACACTGAAGCTTTCTTT. Encoded protein: CASSPGAQNTEAFF.

The V gene is TRBV2, the J gene TRBJ2-7; no definite D call. The CDR3 runs 11 residues. Trimming stripped 3 bases from V and 11 bases from J, with 11 bases between. Per germline, CDR1 SNHLY and CDR2 FYNNEI. DNA of the CDR3: TGTGCCAGCAGTGAGTCGACTCGGGAGTACTTC. The encoded protein is CASSESTREYF.

The gene calls are TRBV27 and TRBJ2-5; 7 positions agree with TRBD2. The germline CDR1 and CDR2 sequences are MNHEY and SMNVEV (reference sequence). The CDR3 totals 14 residues. V lost 5 bases, J lost 7 bases, and 10 bases stayed unmatched. The CDR3 is CASSPGLGGRTQYF. DNA of the CDR3: TGTGCCAGCAGTCCCGGACTAGGAGGCAGGACCCAGTACTTC.

A note on this clonotype: Possible read error: a much larger clone is one base away. The chain is built from TRBV27 and TRBJ2-5; TRBD1 agrees at 8 bases. The length of the CDR3 is 15 residues. Germline V gene lookup returns CDR1 MNHEY and CDR2 SMNVEV (reference sequence). CDR3 in amino acids: CASSSQTGVDETRYF. CDR3 coding DNA: TGTGCCAGCAGTTCGCAGACAGGGGTGGATGAGACCCGGTACTTC.

This clonotype is a singleton in its sample. The chain carries TRBV5-5 and TRBJ1-1, with a tentative D call TRBD1 (5 bases). The CDR3 is 14 amino acids. Trimming removed 6 bases from V and 2 bases from J, with 14 bases in between. Germline lookup yields CDR1 SGHKS and CDR2 YYEKEE (reference sequence). CDR3 nucleotides: TGTGCCAGCAACAACAGGCCGTCCAACACTGAAGCTTTCTTT. Its translation is CASNNRPSNTEAFF.

This chain links TRBV6-2 or TRBV6-3 with TRBJ1-1; D unresolved. Germline CDR1 reads MNHEY; CDR2 reads SVGEGT. V lost 2 bases and J lost 1, with 8 bases in between. CDR3 size: 14 residues. The chain's CDR3 is CASSYGQKNTEAFF. Here the CDR3 DNA reads TGTGCCAGCAGTTACGGGCAGAAGAACACTGAAGCTTTCTTT.

This clonotype has at least ten counts. The chain has TRBV20-1 and TRBJ2-1, with TRBD1 matching over 9 bases. Looked up from germline, CDR1 is DFQATT and CDR2 is SNEGSKA (reference sequence). Trimming took 7 bases from V and 6 from J; bases not matched to a gene: 10. The CDR3 contains 14 residues. The CDR3 nucleotides are TGCAGTGGAGTAGAGGGACAGGGCGTCAATGAGCAGTTCTTC. It codes for CSGVEGQGVNEQFF.

The rearrangement uses TRBV28 and TRBJ2-7, with a possible D match to TRBD2 (6 bases). The length of the CDR3 is 16 residues. Trimming stripped 4 bases from V and 2 bases from J, with 18 bases between. CDR1 MDHEN and CDR2 SYDVKM come from the germline V gene. In DNA, the CDR3 is TGTGCCAGCAGTTCCCTCGGGGGTCCGGTCCCCTACGAGCAGTACGTC. Translating it yields CASSSLGGPVPYEQYV.

This clonotype was seen ten or more times. The chain couples TRBV5-1 to TRBJ2-7; tentative D call: TRBD2 (5 bases). This CDR3 contains 14 residues. The germline CDR1 and CDR2 sequences are SGHRS and YFSETQ. V gave up 3 bases and J gave up 0 bases, with 10 bases separating them. CDR3 in DNA: TGCGCCAGCAGCTCAGTCCGGGGCTCCTACGAGCAGTACTTC. Translated: CASSSVRGSYEQYF.

This chain joins TRBV20-1 and TRBJ1-1; D unclear. The germline gives CDR1 DFQATT, CDR2 SNEGSKA (reference sequence). V was trimmed by 3 bases and J by 4 bases, leaving 12 bases between them. This CDR3 region has 13 residues. The CDR3 DNA follows: TGCAGTGCTAGTGTTAAACGGGGCACTGAAGCTTTCTTT. It is translated as CSASVKRGTEAFF.

This clonotype has only a few counts. This chain uses TRBV6-5 with TRBJ1-1; D may be TRBD1 (5 bases). The CDR3 totals 15 residues. Germline CDR1 MNHEY, CDR2 SVGAGI. V lost 0 bases and J lost 1, with 9 bases in between. The CDR3, as DNA: TGTGCCAGCAGTTACTCAAGGAGGGGGAACACTGAAGCTTTCTTT. Its protein product is CASSYSRRGNTEAFF.

In its sample, this clonotype was seen many times. The chain is built from TRBV28 and TRBJ2-7; 9 nucleotides line up with TRBD1. With V trimmed by 4 bases and J by 9 bases, 4 bases remained unmatched. The CDR3 is 12 residues long. Germline CDR1 is MDHEN and CDR2 is SYDVKM. The chain's CDR3 is CASSSPTGGQYV. CDR3 coding DNA: TGTGCCAGCAGTTCTCCGACAGGGGGGCAGTACGTC.

The chain couples TRBV9 to TRBJ1-2; D is uncertain. The V end lost 3 bases, the J end lost 5 bases, and 8 bases lay between the germline ends. Germline loops: CDR1 SGDLS, CDR2 YYNGEE. The CDR3 length is 12 residues. In DNA form, the CDR3 reads TGTGCCAGCAGCGCCGCGGGGTATGGCTACACCTTC. Encoded protein: CASSAAGYGYTF.

This clonotype was observed many times. For the CDR3, the DNA is TGTGCCAGCAGTTTGTTGGGGCAGCCCCAGCATTTT. This translates into CASSLLGQPQHF. V gene TRBV28 combines with J gene TRBJ1-5; D is ambiguous. CDR1 and CDR2 (germline): MDHEN, SYDVKM. The V and J ends lost 3 bases and 7 bases respectively, with 7 bases between them. The CDR3 has 12 amino acids.

The V call is TRBV9, the J call TRBJ1-2; a weak D match, TRBD1 (6 bases). Germline V gene lookup returns CDR1 SGDLS and CDR2 YYNGEE. Trimming removed 0 bases from V and 0 bases from J, with 18 bases in between. The CDR3 extends over 18 amino acids. This CDR3 reads CASSVGITGLGANYGYTF. The CDR3 bases are TGTGCCAGCAGCGTAGGGATTACAGGGTTGGGTGCTAACTATGGCTACACCTTC.

The CDR3 DNA sequence: TGTGCCAGTTCAGAACAGGGGAGATACGAGCAGTACGTC. This gives the protein CASSEQGRYEQYV. The chain couples TRBV6-2 or TRBV6-3 to TRBJ2-7; 7 positions agree with TRBD1. J gave up 4 bases and V 9 bases, and 9 bases lay outside the gene matches. CDR1 and CDR2 from the germline V gene are MNHEY and SVGEGT. The CDR3 is 13 residues long.

This clonotype was picked up many times. The V gene is TRBV7-8, the J gene TRBJ1-1; tentative D call: TRBD1 (6 bases). The CDR3 loop spans 14 amino acids. Germline CDR1 and CDR2: SGHVS and FQNEAQ. V lost 1 base and J 7 bases, leaving 13 bases between the germline ends. The CDR3 DNA reads as TGTGCCAGCAGCTTAGACAACAGGGCGGGTGAAGCTTTCTTT. It codes for CASSLDNRAGEAFF.